A single sample gave rise to the 29 T cell receptor beta chains below, sequenced in a study of control samples from healthy donors and cancer patients. This table comes from immunoSEQ multiplex PCR, and its TCRdb copy is limited to in-frame clones, with some not included. The table has 100,000 to 120,000 clones, roughly 85% seen once. The sequenced material came from blood. All receptors come from a woman aged 45-65 years in good health.

CDR3 loop: CASSLSVPQETQYF. The CDR3 DNA follows: TGTGCCAGCAGCTTATCCGTACCCCAAGAGACCCAGTACTTC. The chain carries TRBV7-9 and TRBJ2-5; D is unresolved. Trimming removed 2 bases at V and 1 base at J, with 8 bases between. The germline V gene encodes CDR1 SEHNR and CDR2 FQNEAQ (reference sequence). The CDR3 has 14 amino acids.

This rearrangement joins TRBV28 to TRBJ2-1, with 8 bases aligning to TRBD2. The CDR3 contains 15 residues. Germline lookup yields CDR1 MDHEN and CDR2 SYDVKM. J was trimmed by 4 bases and V by 6 bases; bases with no gene match: 8. CDR3 DNA sequence: TGTGCCAGCAGCCAATTAGCGGGGCAGTACAATGAGCAGTTCTTC. This sequence encodes CASSQLAGQYNEQFF.

V is TRBV5-1 and J is TRBJ2-3; a possible D gene is TRBD2 (7 bases). Trimming stripped 4 bases from V and 1 base from J, with 10 bases between. This CDR3 region has 14 residues. Germline V gene data show CDR1 as SGHRS and CDR2 as YFSETQ. CDR3 sequence reads: CASSGEGGTDTQYF. DNA of the CDR3: TGCGCCAGCAGCGGGGAGGGGGGCACAGATACGCAGTATTTT.

This chain links TRBV5-1 with TRBJ2-1; D ambiguous. This CDR3 spans 15 amino acids. The V gene's germline CDR1 is SGHRS and CDR2 YFSETQ. Trimming removed 0 bases at V and 2 bases at J, with 9 bases between. The CDR3 loop reads CASSLGPNTYNEQFF. Here the CDR3 DNA reads TGCGCCAGCAGCTTGGGTCCGAACACCTACAATGAGCAGTTCTTC.

This clone came up a few times. The chain links TRBV15 to TRBJ2-1, with 10 nucleotides matching TRBD1. This CDR3 is 20 amino acids long. Germline CDR1 reads LNHNV; CDR2 reads YYDKDF (reference sequence). V shed 1 base, J shed 0 bases, and the junction held 12 bases outside the gene matches. The CDR3 DNA reads as TGTGCCACCAGCAGAGGTGGACAGGGGGGGCTCTTTAGCTCCTACAATGAGCAGTTCTTC. Its protein product is CATSRGGQGGLFSSYNEQFF.

This CDR3 is CASSRQGNYGYTF. The DNA of the CDR3 is TGTGCCAGCTCAAGACAGGGAAACTATGGCTACACCTTC. The V gene is TRBV18, the J gene TRBJ1-2; 7 bases align to TRBD1. The CDR3 is 13 residues long. Germline V CDR1 and CDR2: KGHSH, LQKENI. Losses at the gene ends were 5 bases for V and 2 bases for J; bases not matched to a gene: 2.

This chain links TRBV19 with TRBJ2-3; no clear D gene. Trimming left V 6 bases short and J 6 bases short, with 10 bases between. CDR1 and CDR2 from the germline V gene are LNHDA and SQIVND (reference sequence). This CDR3 contains 12 residues. The CDR3 reads CASSLGLDTQYF. The CDR3 nucleotides are TGTGCCAGTAGCCTCGGCCTGGATACGCAGTATTTT.

The chain has TRBV6-1 and TRBJ1-2; D uncertain. From germline, CDR1 is MNHNS and CDR2 SASEGT. The CDR3 loop spans 11 amino acids. Trimming removed 1 base from V and 8 bases from J, with 5 bases in between. The CDR3 region is CASSEVYGYTF. The CDR3 DNA reads TGTGCCAGCAGTGAAGTCTACGGCTACACCTTC.

The chain combines TRBV24-1 with TRBJ2-2, with a tentative D call TRBD1 (6 bases). The V gene's germline CDR1 is KGHDR and CDR2 SFDVKD. The CDR3 is 16 amino acids. Between the trimmed V and J ends, which lost 4 bases and 1 base, there was a span of 12 bases. CDR3 loop: CATSDPGTRNTGELFF. The DNA of the CDR3 is TGTGCCACCAGTGACCCCGGGACAAGGAACACCGGGGAGCTGTTTTTT.

V gene TRBV5-5 combines with J gene TRBJ1-1; 9 bases line up with TRBD1. CDR1 SGHKS and CDR2 YYEKEE come from the germline V gene (reference sequence). This CDR3 has 17 residues. The V gene end was trimmed by 3 bases and the J gene end by 4 bases; junction bases not matched to a gene: 13. As DNA, the CDR3 is TGTGCCAGCAGCTCATTGCCGGGGACAGGGATAGTCACTGAAGCTTTCTTT. Translating gives CASSSLPGTGIVTEAFF.

This chain links TRBV7-9 with TRBJ2-4; D is uncertain. This CDR3 has 16 amino acids. V was trimmed by 3 bases and J by 0 bases, leaving 12 bases between them. Germline assignment: CDR1 SEHNR and CDR2 FQNEAQ (reference sequence). The CDR3 loop reads CASSFISGIAKNIQYF. CDR3 nucleotide sequence: TGTGCCAGCAGCTTTATCTCGGGCATAGCCAAAAACATTCAGTACTTC. The whole variable domain, remainder taken from reference TRBV7-9 and TRBJ2-4, is DTGVSQNPRHKITKRGQNVTFRCDPISEHNRLYWYRQTLGQGPEFLTYFQNEAQLEKSRLLSDRFSAERPKGSFSTLEIQRTEQGDSAMYLCASSFISGIAKNIQYFGAGTRLSVL.

V is TRBV12-3 or TRBV12-4 and J is TRBJ2-7; no clear D. CDR3 length: 13 amino acids. V was clipped by 3 bases and J by 0 bases, with 6 bases between them. As DNA, the CDR3 is TGTGCCAGCAGTTTTAGCCCCTCCTACGAGCAGTACTTC. It encodes CASSFSPSYEQYF.

This clone was found a few times. This chain links TRBV13 with TRBJ1-3; D remains ambiguous. V shed 5 bases and J shed 0 bases, with 8 bases lying between them. The germline V gene has CDR1 PRHDT and CDR2 FYEKMQ (reference sequence). The CDR3 is 14 amino acids. In DNA form, the CDR3 reads TGTGCCAGCAGCCTAAGGCACTCTGGAAACACCATATATTTT. Its protein product is CASSLRHSGNTIYF.

V gene TRBV24-1 combines with J gene TRBJ2-3; D is unresolved. Germline V CDR1 and CDR2: KGHDR, SFDVKD. The CDR3 length is 14 residues. V was pared by 0 bases and J by 0 bases, with 3 bases between. Here the CDR3 DNA reads TGTGCCACCAGTGATTTGCGTAGCACAGATACGCAGTATTTT. This codes for CATSDLRSTDTQYF.

This chain connects TRBV6-5 to TRBJ1-4; D possibly corresponds to TRBD1 (6 bases). With 6 bases removed from V and 8 bases from J, the gap between germline ends came to 13 bases. Germline CDR1 reads MNHEY; CDR2 reads SVGAGI. CDR3 length: 13 residues. The CDR3, as DNA: TGTGCCAGCAGAACAGAGAGGGGGGAAAAACTGTTTTTT. Its translation: CASRTERGEKLFF.

The chain is built from TRBV20-1 and TRBJ2-1; 7 bases fit TRBD1. CDR3 length: 15 amino acids. CDR1 and CDR2 (germline): DFQATT, SNEGSKA (reference sequence). Trimming at V came to 6 bases and at J to 5 bases, leaving 13 bases not matched to a gene. CDR3 DNA sequence: TGCAGTGCCAGTAGAGGGACAGCCTATGACAATGAGCAGTTCTTC. Translation: CSASRGTAYDNEQFF.

The chain is built from TRBV15 and TRBJ2-5; D unresolved. V lost 1 base and J 6 bases, leaving 12 bases between the germline ends. Germline V gene sequence: CDR1 LNHNV, CDR2 YYDKDF (reference sequence). There are 14 residues in the CDR3. The CDR3 nucleotides are TGTGCCACCAGCAGAGGAGAAATGCAAAAGACCCAGTACTTC. Translated: CATSRGEMQKTQYF.

Here the CDR3 DNA reads TGTGCCAGCAGCGTAGGTGTGACTAGCGTAGTCAATGAGCAGTTCTTC. This translates into CASSVGVTSVVNEQFF. The rearrangement uses TRBV9 and TRBJ2-1, with 8 bases matching TRBD2. The V and J ends lost 0 bases and 6 bases, in that order; junction bases with no gene match: 8. The CDR3 spans 16 residues. Germline CDR1 is SGDLS and CDR2 is YYNGEE.

This chain joins TRBV7-2 and TRBJ1-2, with a tentative D call TRBD1 (5 bases). The ends were cut back, 5 bases at V and 0 bases at J, with 10 bases in the middle. From germline, CDR1 is SGHTA and CDR2 FQGNSA. The CDR3 has 14 residues. The CDR3 loop is CASSLGGANYGYTF. For the CDR3, the DNA is TGTGCCAGCAGCCTTGGAGGGGCTAACTATGGCTACACCTTC.

The rearrangement joins TRBV7-2 to TRBJ2-7; 10 bases line up with TRBD2. Germline assignment: CDR1 SGHTA and CDR2 FQGNSA. The length of the CDR3 is 18 residues. V shed 1 base and J 7 bases; nucleotides not matched to a gene: 16. CDR3 sequence reads: CASSLGASTSGALWEQYF. In DNA, the CDR3 is TGTGCCAGCAGCTTAGGAGCGTCTACTAGCGGGGCCCTATGGGAGCAGTACTTC.

The chain couples TRBV2 to TRBJ2-1; D not resolved. The germline V and J ends were trimmed by 2 bases and 16 bases, with 18 bases remaining between them. The CDR3 is 13 residues long. Per the germline V gene, CDR1 is SNHLY and CDR2 is FYNNEI. In nucleotides, the CDR3 is TGTGCCAGCAGTGAACGGCAGATTCCCACTTCATTCTTC. This translates into CASSERQIPTSFF.

V usage is TRBV4-3 and J usage is TRBJ2-3, with D tentatively TRBD2 (6 bases). This CDR3 has 16 residues. Trimming stripped 4 bases from V and 3 bases from J, with 17 bases between. Germline CDR1 is LGHNA and CDR2 is YSLEER. In DNA, the CDR3 is TGCGCCAGCAGCCTTGGGACTTACTCAAATACAGATACGCAGTATTTT. Translation: CASSLGTYSNTDTQYF.

The V call is TRBV6-1, the J call TRBJ2-7; 10 nucleotides line up with TRBD2. Germline values: CDR1 MNHNS, CDR2 SASEGT. The CDR3 covers 15 residues. The V segment lost 1 base and the J segment 6 bases; nucleotides outside the gene matches: 6. The CDR3 protein is CASSEGAGGPFEQYF. The CDR3 bases are TGTGCCAGCAGTGAAGGAGCGGGGGGGCCTTTCGAGCAGTACTTC.

The chain carries TRBV11-3 and TRBJ2-2; D not certain. Per the germline V gene, CDR1 is SGHNT and CDR2 is YENEEA. The V end lost 3 bases, the J end lost 7 bases, and 6 bases lay between the germline ends. The CDR3 is made up of 12 amino acids. The CDR3 spells CASSFRIGELFF. CDR3 DNA: TGTGCCAGCAGCTTTCGTATCGGGGAGCTGTTTTTT.

This CDR3 reads CASSKTSAYNEQFF. CDR3 sequence (DNA): TGTGCCAGCAGTAAGACGAGCGCTTACAATGAGCAGTTCTTC. J is TRBJ2-1 and V is TRBV6-5; D is ambiguous. The CDR3 has 14 amino acids. Germline-derived CDR1 and CDR2 are MNHEY and SVGAGI. The V and J ends lost 5 bases and 4 bases respectively, with 12 bases between them.

The V gene is TRBV12-5, the J gene TRBJ2-1; possibly TRBD2 for D (6 bases). In germline, CDR1 is LGHNT, CDR2 FRNRAP. The CDR3 sequence is 17 residues long. Trimming removed 2 bases from V and 9 bases from J, with 23 bases in between. The CDR3 sequence is CASGLLLPGDMTAEQFF. CDR3 coding DNA: TGTGCTAGTGGTTTGCTTCTTCCGGGGGATATGACGGCTGAGCAGTTCTTC.

The CDR3 loop is CASNAWIAGGLYEQYF. For the CDR3, the DNA is TGTGCCAGCAATGCGTGGATAGCGGGGGGCCTTTACGAGCAGTACTTC. The J gene is TRBJ2-7, the V gene TRBV5-5; TRBD2 agrees at 10 bases. Per the germline V gene, CDR1 is SGHKS and CDR2 is YYEKEE (reference sequence). The length of the CDR3 is 16 residues. Trimming cost V 6 bases and J 4 bases; bases outside gene matches: 13.

The chain has TRBV28 and TRBJ1-1; the D gene is possibly TRBD1 (5 bases). Trimming stripped 7 bases from V and 3 bases from J, with 12 bases between. The CDR3 runs 13 residues. Germline CDR1 is MDHEN and CDR2 is SYDVKM. The CDR3 is CASTQAPYTEAFF. CDR3 DNA sequence: TGTGCCAGCACACAGGCGCCATACACTGAAGCTTTCTTT.

The chain combines TRBV7-9 with TRBJ1-3; no clear D gene. CDR1 and CDR2 (germline): SEHNR, FQNEAQ (reference sequence). This CDR3 has 13 residues. V gave up 5 bases and J gave up 2 bases, with 7 bases separating them. The CDR3 sequence: CASSLDPGNTIYF. CDR3 in DNA: TGTGCCAGCAGCCTGGACCCTGGAAACACCATATATTTT.